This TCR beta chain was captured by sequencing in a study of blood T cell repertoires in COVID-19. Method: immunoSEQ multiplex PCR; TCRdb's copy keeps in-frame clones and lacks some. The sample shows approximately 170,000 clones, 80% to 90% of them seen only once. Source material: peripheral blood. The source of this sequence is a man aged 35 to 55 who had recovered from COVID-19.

As DNA, the CDR3 is TGTGCCAGCAGCCCCCAGGACGACAGGGTCGGGTATTTT. Its translation: CASSPQDDRVGYF. V usage is TRBV7-9 and J usage is TRBJ2-3; 7 bases map to TRBD1. Germline lookup yields CDR1 SEHNR and CDR2 FQNEAQ (reference sequence). The CDR3 is made up of 13 amino acids. The junction had 13 bases not matched to a gene; V was cut back by 5 bases and J by 14 bases.